This paragraph covers one T cell receptor (beta chain) sequence. The V segment lost 2 bases and the J segment 6 bases; nucleotides outside the gene matches: 8. This CDR3 has 17 residues. The germline V gene has CDR1 MNHEY and CDR2 SVGEGT. The source of the sample is a study of T-cell reconstitution after alpha-beta-depleted transplantation in children. Preparation of the TCRbeta library involved a method that used unique molecular identifiers. Via MiXCR, TCRdb re-called the PCR reads, giving one row per CDR3 protein. Here the sample spans hundreds of thousands of distinct CDR3 sequences, around 9.6% being singletons.

Sequencing used PBMCs from the stem cell graft donor, obtained from the stem cell graft. The clonotype originates from a human donor who donated a stem cell graft to a child with acute lymphoblastic leukemia. The rearrangement uses TRBV6-2 or TRBV6-3 and TRBJ2-7; the match to TRBD2 covers 15 bases. This CDR3 is CASSYRTSGGVGREQYF. The CDR3, as DNA: TGTGCCAGCAGTTACCGGACTAGCGGGGGGGTCGGGCGCGAGCAGTACTTC.